These 7 T cell receptor beta chains came from one sample sequenced in a study of early T cells in non-severe SARS-CoV-2 infection (dated by TCRdb to the early 2020s). The receptor library was made with 5' RACE. TCRdb shows the sequencer as NextSeq 500. TCRdb's own reprocessing of the public reads used fastp at Q25 and MiXCR and kept productive beta chains. Each CDR3 protein gets just one entry, which takes the most common genes and DNA from the rows behind it. The sample yields about 70,000 distinct CDR3 sequences; 4% to 6% were counted once. The ten largest clones take up approximately 3.7% of the sample. Material: whole blood, obtained at baseline. Source of these receptors: an adult who was a healthcare worker with PCR-confirmed SARS-CoV-2 infection or an uninfected control (not recorded which). The donor label of this sample is uncertain.

This clonotype was counted at least ten times. The CDR3 loop is CASSLIGLTTDTQYF. In nucleotides, the CDR3 is TGTGCCAGCAGCTTAATTGGACTAACCACAGATACGCAGTATTTT. The chain couples TRBV7-3 to TRBJ2-3; tentatively, D is TRBD2 (6 bases). The germline CDR1 and CDR2 sequences are SGHTA and FQGTGA. The CDR3 is 15 amino acids. Trimming stripped 1 base from V and 2 bases from J, with 10 bases between.

This clonotype was counted many times. V is TRBV12-3 or TRBV12-4 and J is TRBJ2-7, with 8 nucleotides matching TRBD1. With V trimmed by 6 bases and J by 5 bases, 6 bases remained unmatched. The CDR3 is 13 residues long. Written as DNA, the CDR3 is TGTGCCAGCAGGGACAGGGATGTCGACGAGCAGTACTTC. Translation gives CASRDRDVDEQYF.

This clonotype was counted only a few times. The rearrangement uses TRBV5-4 and TRBJ2-1, with 11 bases aligning to TRBD1. CDR3 length: 15 residues. The ends lost 4 bases at V and 3 bases at J; junction bases unmatched: 3. Germline values: CDR1 SGHNT, CDR2 YYREEE (reference sequence). CDR3 protein: CASSDGTGGYNEQFF. The DNA for the CDR3 is TGTGCCAGCAGCGACGGGACAGGGGGCTACAATGAGCAGTTCTTC.

This clonotype was seen many times. The chain combines TRBV7-2 with TRBJ2-7, with D unclear. Looked up from germline, CDR1 is SGHTA and CDR2 is FQGNSA. Between the trimmed V and J ends, which lost 0 bases and 3 bases, there was a span of 6 bases. This CDR3 contains 13 residues. CDR3 amino acids: CASSLATDYEQYF. The CDR3 region has the DNA TGTGCCAGCAGCTTAGCGACTGACTACGAGCAGTACTTC.

The rearrangement links TRBV19 to TRBJ2-5; 10 nucleotides agree with TRBD1. The CDR3 covers 14 residues. Germline loops: CDR1 LNHDA, CDR2 SQIVND (reference sequence). With V trimmed by 9 bases and J by 6 bases, 10 bases remained unmatched. The CDR3 here is CASRPGQGTKTQYF. CDR3 DNA: TGTGCCAGCAGACCGGGACAGGGGACAAAGACCCAGTACTTC.

Many counts were recorded for this clonotype. This chain links TRBV25-1 with TRBJ1-5; the D gene is possibly TRBD1 (5 bases). This CDR3 spans 14 amino acids. Germline V gene lookup returns CDR1 MGHDK and CDR2 SYGVNS. Deletions cut 8 bases from V and 6 bases from J, with 17 bases between. In nucleotides, the CDR3 is TGTGCCAGCTCAAGGATGGGGGGAAGTCAGCCCCAGCATTTT. It translates to CASSRMGGSQPQHF. The full variable domain, in which reference TRBV25-1 and TRBJ1-5 provide the parts outside the CDR3, is EADIYQTPRYLVIGTGKKITLECSQTMGHDKMYWYQQDPGMELHLIHYSYGVNSTEKGDLSSESTVSRIRTEHFPLTLESARPSHTSQYLCASSRMGGSQPQHFGDGTRLSIL.

The chain is built from TRBV5-1 and TRBJ2-6; the match to TRBD1 covers 8 bases. The V and J ends lost 4 bases and 0 bases, in that order; junction bases with no gene match: 3. There are 16 residues in the CDR3. Per germline, CDR1 SGHRS and CDR2 YFSETQ. CDR3 sequence: CASSRDRPSGANVLTF. As DNA, the CDR3 is TGCGCCAGCAGCCGGGACAGGCCCTCTGGGGCCAACGTCCTGACTTTC.